The 2 T cell receptor beta chains below come from one sample, sequenced in a study of shared clonotypes between healthy human individuals. The protocol was immunoSEQ multiplex PCR, while the TCRdb copy is restricted to in-frame clones and leaves out a portion. The table has 400,000 to 550,000 clones, roughly 78% seen once. Material: PBMCs. Receptor source: a woman aged 40 to 50 in good health. Some clones in this sample may be carry-over from other donors' samples.

Here the CDR3 reads CAWGGVYSNQPQHF. CDR3 sequence (DNA): TGTGCCTGGGGCGGAGTTTATAGCAATCAGCCCCAGCATTTT. The chain employs TRBV30 and TRBJ1-5, with D unclear. CDR1 and CDR2 from the germline V gene are GTSNPN and SVGIG (reference sequence). The CDR3 has 14 residues. V was shortened by 5 bases and J by 0 bases, with 11 bases between the two germline ends.

V and J are TRBV7-2 and TRBJ2-1; 11 nucleotides agree with TRBD2. The CDR3 length is 15 residues. V was pared by 6 bases and J by 3 bases, with 4 bases of the junction left unmatched. In germline, CDR1 is SGHTA, CDR2 FQGNSA. CDR3 sequence reads: CASSETSGGYNEQFF. In nucleotides, the CDR3 is TGTGCCAGCAGTGAAACTAGCGGGGGCTACAATGAGCAGTTCTTC.